This T cell receptor (beta chain) was profiled in a study of CD8+ T cells in alopecia areata. As to this clone: Its antigen is unknown.

It was cDNA, reverse transcribed from extracted RNA, that served as the sequencing template. TCRdb's copy holds only in-frame clones and misses some; the assay was immunoSEQ multiplex PCR. The table shows some 100,000 clones, with over 60% occurring only once. This CDR3 spans 15 amino acids. With 0 bases removed from V and 7 bases from J, the gap between germline ends came to 13 bases. Germline V gene sequence: CDR1 LGHNA, CDR2 YNFKEQ. Overall study results and limits: Affected scalp, especially in alopecia totalis/universalis, had a higher clonality than normal scalp did. Scalp samples also yield sequences from resident alphabeta T cells of normal skin.

A FACSAria was used to sort CD4+ and CD8+ T cells. These cells came from PBMCs. This clonotype originated in a human donor in good health. Sample: CD4+ T cells sorted from blood. The chain uses TRBV4-2 and TRBJ1-5; possible D gene TRBD1, 6 bases. The DNA for the CDR3 is TGTGCCAGCAGCCAAGATCCGCGGGGGGCGCAGCCCCAGCATTTT. The encoded protein is CASSQDPRGAQPQHF.